These T cell receptor beta chains were read from a single sample in a study of T-cell memory formation after mild COVID-19. MiXCR, applied by TCRdb to the 5' RACE reads, yields one record per CDR3 protein. This sample yields 110,000 or so distinct CDR3 sequences, of which roughly a sixth are seen a single time; less than 6.5% belongs to the top ten. Sequenced input: PBMCs or a T cell subset sorted from them (not recorded which). The origin of the receptors is a young man who had mild COVID-19 (a few samples of this study predate the infection). Cell type and time point are not known. Both conserved end residues are part of each CDR3. The D gene is left open where the match is weak. The size of a clone is reported for some rows only, either as once, few or many, or as a class for expanded clones.

>NA|TRBV20-1|few|TRBJ1-6
TGCAGAGGACGGCGTAATTCACCCCTCCACTTT
CRGRRNSPLHF
>NA|TRBV20-1|many|TRBJ2-1
TGCAGTGCTAGTTGGAGACTAGTAGATGAGCAGTTCTTC
CSASWRLVDEQFF
>NA|TRBV12-3/TRBV12-4|NA|TRBJ2-1
TGTGCCAGCAGTTACGGTAGCAGGGCGTTTTTGGAGCAGTTCTTC
CASSYGSRAFLEQFF
>NA|TRBV19|NA|TRBJ2-3
TGTGCCAGTAGTACGTCCGGGGCTGGTACGCAGTATTTT
CASSTSGAGTQYF
>NA|TRBV12-3/TRBV12-4|NA|TRBJ2-5
TGTGCCAGCAGTTTGGATGCCTTCCAAGAGACCCAGTACTTC
CASSLDAFQETQYF
>TRBD1|TRBV18|NA|TRBJ1-1
TGTGCCAGCTCACCAACCGGGGTAACAGGGGAGGTGATCACTGAAGCTTTCTTT
CASSPTGVTGEVITEAFF
>NA|TRBV30|NA|TRBJ1-1
TGTGCCTGGAGTTTGATTAACACTGAAGCTTTCTTT
CAWSLINTEAFF
>TRBD2|TRBV28|NA|TRBJ2-3
TGTGCCAGCAGAGTAGCGGGGGGGTCGGTGGATACGCAGTATTTT
CASRVAGGSVDTQYF
>NA|TRBV5-5|NA|TRBJ2-3
TGTGCCAGCAGCTTGGGTCCGAGGGGAAATACGCAGTATTTT
CASSLGPRGNTQYF
>TRBD1|TRBV15|NA|TRBJ1-6
TGTGCCACCAGCAGAGAGAACAGGGGCTCTTCACCCCTCCACTTT
CATSRENRGSSPLHF
>TRBD2|TRBV10-3|few|TRBJ2-3
TGTGCCACTGCAGCGGGGGGGACCACAGATACGCAGTATTTT
CATAAGGTTDTQYF
>NA|TRBV6-1|NA|TRBJ1-1
TGTGCCAGCCCTCGGAACACTGAAGCTTTCTTT
CASPRNTEAFF
>NA|TRBV4-1|few|TRBJ2-3
TGCGCCAGCAGCCAAGCAGTGGGGAGTACCACAGATACGCAGTATTTT
CASSQAVGSTTDTQYF
>NA|TRBV6-6|few|TRBJ1-4
TGTGCCAGCACCACCAGTTGGGGGGAGGTCAAACTGTTTTTT
CASTTSWGEVKLFF
>NA|TRBV7-2|NA|TRBJ1-5
TGTGCCAGCAGTGCAGGAAACGTCAATCAGCCCCAGCATTTT
CASSAGNVNQPQHF
>NA|TRBV4-1|few|TRBJ1-1
TGCGCCAGCAGCCAAGATCCGAACAGCGATATGAACACTGAAGCTTTCTTT
CASSQDPNSDMNTEAFF
>NA|TRBV5-1|NA|TRBJ1-3
TGCGCCAGCAGCGTGGGGGCCGGGAGGATATATTTT
CASSVGAGRIYF
>NA|TRBV11-3|NA|TRBJ2-1
TGTGCCAGCAGCCGAGCACGGGGGCCGTTCAATGAGCAGTTCTTC
CASSRARGPFNEQFF
>NA|TRBV5-5|few|TRBJ1-2
TGTGCCAGCAGCCGCTCGACAGGCTCAACCGGCGATGGCTACACCTTC
CASSRSTGSTGDGYTF
>TRBD1|TRBV10-1|NA|TRBJ2-4
TGCGCCAGCAGTCAGGACAGGAATCGTTTCATTCAGTACTTC
CASSQDRNRFIQYF
>TRBD1|TRBV20-1|NA|TRBJ2-7
TGCAGTGCAACCGGGACAGGGGGCGGTGGCTACGAGCAGTACTTC
CSATGTGGGGYEQYF
>TRBD1|TRBV2|once|TRBJ1-2
TGTGCCAGCAGTGAAGCGGGGGGACAGGCTGGATACTACACCTTC
CASSEAGGQAGYYTF
>NA|TRBV12-3/TRBV12-4|NA|TRBJ2-3
TGTGCCGTGAAGAGGGGCGACTTTAGCACAGATACGCAGTATTTT
CAVKRGDFSTDTQYF
>NA|TRBV7-7|few|TRBJ2-5
TGTGCCAGCAGCCTAGGGGGTGCTTTACAAGAGACCCAGTACTTC
CASSLGGALQETQYF
>TRBD1|TRBV3-1|NA|TRBJ2-2
TGTGCCAGCAGCCAAGCGGGACAGGGGAACACCGGGGAGCTGTTTTTT
CASSQAGQGNTGELFF
>TRBD2|TRBV7-3|many|TRBJ2-2
TGTGCCAGCAGCTTACTCGGGGGGGCTATCGGGGAGCTGTTTTTT
CASSLLGGAIGELFF
>TRBD1|TRBV19|NA|TRBJ1-2
TGTGCCAGTCAAATTCGCCCAACAGGGGATGGCTACACCTTC
CASQIRPTGDGYTF
>TRBD2|TRBV9|NA|TRBJ2-1
TGTGCCAGCAGCGTTACTAGCGGGGGCCACAATGAGCAGTTCTTC
CASSVTSGGHNEQFF
>NA|TRBV4-3|few|TRBJ1-2
TGCGCCAGCAGCCAAGATCTTCGAGAACAGTCTGGCTACACCTTC
CASSQDLREQSGYTF
>TRBD1|TRBV20-1|NA|TRBJ1-2
TGCAGTGCGGCCTCGACAGGGGTTAACTATGGCTACACCTTC
CSAASTGVNYGYTF
>NA|TRBV5-1|many|TRBJ2-7
TGCGCCAGCAGCTTGCTCCCCAGGGAGCTCTACGAGCAGTACTTC
CASSLLPRELYEQYF
>NA|TRBV6-5|NA|TRBJ2-1
TGTGCCAGCAGTTACGGGGGCGGCTGGGCTTACAATGAGCAGTTCTTC
CASSYGGGWAYNEQFF
>TRBD1|TRBV12-3/TRBV12-4|few|TRBJ2-3
TGTGCCAGTACAGGGGGCCTAAGCACAGATACGCAGTATTTT
CASTGGLSTDTQYF
>NA|TRBV7-2|few|TRBJ2-3
TGTGCCAGCAGCTTTAGTTCGGATACGCAGTATTTT
CASSFSSDTQYF
>NA|TRBV18|many|TRBJ1-2
TGTGCCAGCTCACCACCGTCGGGGTTCGGCTACACCTTC
CASSPPSGFGYTF
>NA|TRBV7-3|NA|TRBJ2-1
TGTGCCAGCGGCAGGGTTAATCATGAGCAGTTCTTC
CASGRVNHEQFF
>NA|TRBV6-1|NA|TRBJ2-7
TGTGCCAGCAGTGAAGGTTGGGGTTACGAGCAGTACTTC
CASSEGWGYEQYF
>NA|TRBV29-1|NA|TRBJ2-5
TGCAGCGTTGCAGGGCGCCAAGAGACCCAGTACTTC
CSVAGRQETQYF
>NA|TRBV7-3|NA|TRBJ1-1
TGTGCCAGCAGCTTATCATCGGGTAGCACTGAAGCTTTCTTT
CASSLSSGSTEAFF
>NA|TRBV5-1|NA|TRBJ2-5
TGCGCCAGCAGCCTGGCCCCGACCGTAGCGGAGACCCAGTACTTC
CASSLAPTVAETQYF
>TRBD1|TRBV7-2|once|TRBJ1-1
TGTGCCAGCAGCGCACAGGGGGCTAGGGCTGAAGCTTTCTTT
CASSAQGARAEAFF
>NA|TRBV4-3|few|TRBJ2-1
TGCGCCAGCAGCCAAGTCGACGGGGACGTCTTTACAGGTAGCAATGAGCAGTTCTTC
CASSQVDGDVFTGSNEQFF
>NA|TRBV7-2|NA|TRBJ2-1
TGTGCCAGCAGCTTGTTAACAGTGGGTCATGAGCAGTTCTTC
CASSLLTVGHEQFF
>TRBD2|TRBV10-2|few|TRBJ2-3
TGCGCCAGCAGTGCTCGCGGGGGGGGGACAGATACGCAGTATTTT
CASSARGGGTDTQYF
>NA|TRBV5-8|NA|TRBJ2-3
TGTGCCAGCAGCTTGAAGTTAGCTAGCTCTAGCACAGATACGCAGTATTTT
CASSLKLASSSTDTQYF
>NA|TRBV18|NA|TRBJ2-1
TGTGCCAGCTCACCGGACATTATCTATGAGCAGTTCTTC
CASSPDIIYEQFF